One and the same sample provided the 13 T cell receptor beta chains below, sequenced in a study of graft-versus-host responses after intestinal transplantation. This table comes from immunoSEQ multiplex PCR, and its TCRdb copy is limited to in-frame clones, with some not included. The table has over 65,000 clones, approximately 90% seen once. Their cognate antigens are unknown. The input for sequencing was unstimulated CD8+ T cells sorted from spleen or lymph node cells, taken before transplant. Receptors originate from a human donor who was the organ donor for an intestinal transplant.

This chain uses TRBV2 with TRBJ2-2; 8 positions agree with TRBD2. Germline V CDR1 and CDR2: SNHLY, FYNNEI. The CDR3 totals 15 residues. V was pared by 5 bases and J by 6 bases, with 8 bases of the junction left unmatched. The CDR3 nucleotides are TGTGCCAGCAGTCCCTGGACTAGCCTAGCCGGGGAGCTGTTTTTT. It yields the protein CASSPWTSLAGELFF.

The chain joins TRBV7-6 to TRBJ1-1; a possible D gene is TRBD1 (5 bases). This CDR3 has 15 amino acids. Per germline, CDR1 SGHVS and CDR2 FNYEAQ. The V and J ends lost 5 bases and 3 bases respectively, with 16 bases between them. CDR3 bases: TGTGCCAGCAGCCATCCGGCAGGGATCGACACTGAAGCTTTCTTT. It specifies CASSHPAGIDTEAFF.

The chain links TRBV5-1 to TRBJ2-1; TRBD2 matches 11 bases. Germline V gene sequence: CDR1 SGHRS, CDR2 YFSETQ. The CDR3 sequence is 16 residues long. V dropped 3 bases and J dropped 0; count of bases not matched to a gene: 2. In DNA, the CDR3 is TGCGCCAGCAGCTGTAGCGGGGGGGACTCCTACAATGAGCAGTTCTTC. It specifies CASSCSGGDSYNEQFF. Combining the CDR3 with reference TRBV5-1 and TRBJ2-1 gives the whole variable domain KAGVTQTPRYLIKTRGQQVTLSCSPISGHRSVSWYQQTPGQGLQFLFEYFSETQRNKGNFPGRFSGRQFSNSRSEMNVSTLELGDSALYLCASSCSGGDSYNEQFFGPGTRLTVL.

This chain connects TRBV7-9 to TRBJ2-5; D remains unclear. Germline CDR1 reads SEHNR; CDR2 reads FQNEAQ (reference sequence). V lost 5 bases and J 2 bases, leaving 6 bases between the germline ends. The CDR3 contains 12 residues. The CDR3 here is CASSSVQETQYF. The CDR3 nucleotides read TGTGCCAGCAGCAGCGTACAAGAGACCCAGTACTTC.

This clone was found a few times. V gene TRBV15 combines with J gene TRBJ1-3; D gene ambiguous. Germline V gives CDR1 LNHNV, CDR2 YYDKDF (reference sequence). CDR3 length: 16 residues. Between the trimmed V and J ends, which lost 0 bases and 0 bases, there was a span of 9 bases. The CDR3, as DNA: TGTGCCACCAGCAGAGATGCCTCGACCTCTGGAAACACCATATATTTT. Translation gives CATSRDASTSGNTIYF.

The chain links TRBV5-4 to TRBJ1-3; 8 bases agree with TRBD1. In germline, CDR1 is SGHNT, CDR2 YYREEE (reference sequence). This CDR3 has 17 residues. Trimming at V came to 1 base and at J to 4 bases, leaving 10 bases not matched to a gene. The CDR3 loop reads CASSLFVQGASGNTIYF. As DNA, the CDR3 is TGTGCCAGCAGCTTGTTTGTGCAGGGGGCATCCGGAAACACCATATATTTT.

The chain couples TRBV10-3 to TRBJ2-3; D might be TRBD2 (6 bases). Trimming pared 1 base from V and 6 bases from J, leaving 20 bases between. Per germline, CDR1 ENHRY and CDR2 SYGVKD. The CDR3 has 17 amino acids. CDR3 in amino acids: CAISEYGTRRPGDTQYF. The CDR3 nucleotides read TGTGCCATCAGTGAGTATGGGACTCGCCGGCCGGGGGATACGCAGTATTTT.

The rearrangement links TRBV30 to TRBJ1-1; 7 bases map to TRBD1. The CDR3 runs to 19 residues. V lost 7 bases and J lost 1; bases outside the gene matches: 24. The germline CDR1 and CDR2 sequences are GTSNPN and SVGIG (reference sequence). The CDR3 is CASTKLTALPGQPNTEAFF. The DNA of the CDR3 is TGTGCCTCAACTAAATTAACCGCCTTACCGGGACAGCCGAACACTGAAGCTTTCTTT. Variable domain in full (rest from reference TRBV30 and TRBJ1-1): SQTIHQWPATLVQPVGSPLSLECTVEGTSNPNLYWYRQAAGRGLQLLFYSVGIGQISSEVPQNLSASRPQDRQFILSSKKLLLSDSGFYLCASTKLTALPGQPNTEAFFGQGTRLTVV.

The chain has TRBV13 and TRBJ1-1; 7 bases are shared with TRBD1. Germline lookup yields CDR1 PRHDT and CDR2 FYEKMQ (reference sequence). V lost 5 bases and J lost 8; bases outside the gene matches: 8. The CDR3 is 13 amino acids. CDR3 in DNA: TGTGCCAGCAGCGCGGTAACAGGGGTAGAAGCTTTCTTT. This gives the protein CASSAVTGVEAFF. Looking up the rest from reference TRBV13 and TRBJ1-1 gives the full variable domain: AAGVIQSPRHLIKEKRETATLKCYPIPRHDTVYWYQQGPGQDPQFLISFYEKMQSDKGSIPDRFSAQQFSDYHSELNMSSLELGDSALYFCASSAVTGVEAFFGQGTRLTVV.

This rearrangement joins TRBV27 to TRBJ2-7; the match to TRBD1 covers 9 bases. The V gene's germline CDR1 is MNHEY and CDR2 SMNVEV (reference sequence). The junction had 5 bases not matched to a gene; V was cut back by 6 bases and J by 2 bases. This CDR3 is 14 amino acids long. The CDR3 spells CASRPGTGPYEQYF. The CDR3 DNA follows: TGTGCCAGCAGGCCCGGGACAGGGCCCTACGAGCAGTACTTC.

The chain joins TRBV27 to TRBJ1-5; 10 nucleotides align to TRBD1. The CDR3 runs to 16 residues. Germline-derived CDR1 and CDR2 are MNHEY and SMNVEV (reference sequence). The J segment lost 6 bases and the V segment lost 5 bases, leaving 10 bases of the junction unmatched. CDR3 protein: CASSGWTGGSGQPQHF. The CDR3 bases are TGTGCCAGCAGTGGATGGACAGGGGGTAGCGGTCAGCCCCAGCATTTT.

V is TRBV19 and J is TRBJ1-1; D not resolved. The germline gives CDR1 LNHDA, CDR2 SQIVND (reference sequence). The CDR3 is 13 residues long. The V gene lost 3 bases and the J gene lost 6 bases, with 11 bases spanning the gap. The CDR3 DNA is TGTGCCAGTAGTATGGGTGGGATCCCTGAAGCTTTCTTT. As protein: CASSMGGIPEAFF.

A few counts support this clone. This sequence joins TRBV27 and TRBJ1-4; the D gene is possibly TRBD1 (6 bases). CDR1 is MNHEY and CDR2 is SMNVEV in the germline V gene (reference sequence). This CDR3 spans 13 amino acids. The V end was cut by 6 bases, the J end by 7 bases, with 12 bases between. CDR3: CASRGGEGEKLFF. The CDR3 DNA follows: TGTGCCAGCAGGGGGGGCGAGGGTGAAAAACTGTTTTTT.